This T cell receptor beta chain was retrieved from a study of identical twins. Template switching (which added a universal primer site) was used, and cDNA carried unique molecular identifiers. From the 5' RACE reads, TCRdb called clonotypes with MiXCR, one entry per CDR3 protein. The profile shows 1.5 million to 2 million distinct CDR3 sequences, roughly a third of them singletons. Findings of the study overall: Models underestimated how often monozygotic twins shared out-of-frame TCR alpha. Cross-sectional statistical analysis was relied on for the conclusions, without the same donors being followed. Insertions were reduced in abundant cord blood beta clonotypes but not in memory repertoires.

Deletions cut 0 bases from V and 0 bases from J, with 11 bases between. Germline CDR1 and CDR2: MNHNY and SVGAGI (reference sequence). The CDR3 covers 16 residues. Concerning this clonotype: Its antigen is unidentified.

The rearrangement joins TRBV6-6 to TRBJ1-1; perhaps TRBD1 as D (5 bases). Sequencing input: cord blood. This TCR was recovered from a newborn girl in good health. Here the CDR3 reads CASSYSQGMLNTEAFF. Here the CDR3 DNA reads TGTGCCAGCAGTTACTCGCAGGGTATGTTGAACACTGAAGCTTTCTTT.